What follows describes a single TCR beta chain. Only in-frame clones appear in the TCRdb table, and some are missing; sequencing was by immunoSEQ multiplex PCR. The sample consists of about 250,000 clones, roughly 85% of them appearing once. From germline, CDR1 is MNHEY and CDR2 SVGEGT. The CDR3 spans 17 residues. V was clipped by 0 bases and J by 0 bases, with 14 bases between them. The data were taken from a study of blood T cell repertoires in COVID-19. The rearrangement joins TRBV6-2 or TRBV6-3 to TRBJ1-1; D is possibly TRBD1 (6 bases). The sequence was obtained from a woman between 50 and 59 years old with acute COVID-19. The source material was PBMCs or T cells enriched from blood (not recorded which). CDR3 amino acids: CASSYSLRTDMNTEAFF. CDR3 DNA: TGTGCCAGCAGTTACTCTCTAAGGACAGACATGAACACTGAAGCTTTCTTT.